One and the same sample provided the 3 T cell receptor beta chains below, sequenced in a study of T cell changes during pregnancy in multiple sclerosis. Libraries were prepared by immunoSEQ multiplex PCR; TCRdb keeps only in-frame clonotypes and omits some of them. The sample has about 28,000 clones, roughly 89% seen once. The source material was CD4+ T cells from peripheral blood mononuclear cells, sampled in the second trimester of pregnancy. The receptor source for this set is a female donor with multiple sclerosis, enrolled in a pregnancy study.

The chain is built from TRBV11-2 and TRBJ2-1, with 7 bases that match TRBD1. The V segment lost 5 bases and the J segment 4 bases; nucleotides outside the gene matches: 5. The CDR3 is 14 residues long. Germline CDR1 and CDR2: SGHAT and FQNNGV. The CDR3 loop is CASSRGQDYNEQFF. CDR3 coding DNA: TGTGCCAGCAGCCGAGGACAGGATTACAATGAGCAGTTCTTC.

V gene TRBV5-1 combines with J gene TRBJ2-7, with 9 bases fitting TRBD1. Germline V gene data show CDR1 as SGHRS and CDR2 as YFSETQ. Trimming cost V 4 bases and J 4 bases; bases outside gene matches: 6. This CDR3 spans 14 amino acids. This CDR3 reads CASSPGTGMYEQYF. DNA for the CDR3: TGCGCCAGCAGCCCCGGGACAGGGATGTACGAGCAGTACTTC.

The chain carries TRBV2 and TRBJ2-5; possibly TRBD1 for D (6 bases). Germline values: CDR1 SNHLY, CDR2 FYNNEI. CDR3 length equals 14 residues. Trimming removed 6 bases at V and 5 bases at J, with 16 bases between. CDR3 amino acids: CASSGNRDDETQYF. Written as DNA, the CDR3 is TGTGCCAGCAGCGGTAACAGGGATGACGAGACCCAGTACTTC.